Listed here is a single T cell receptor beta chain. Its antigen is not known. The data are from a study of T cells after posttransplantation cyclophosphamide. A marrow graft followed busulfan-fludarabine conditioning, with cyclophosphamide on days +3 and +4. Some clones are missing from TCRdb's copy, which holds only in-frame ones; the method was immunoSEQ multiplex PCR. The table has around 18,000 clones, roughly 76% seen once. Trimming took off 4 bases at V and 0 bases at J, with 7 bases between the two ends. Germline values: CDR1 SQVTM, CDR2 ANQGSEA. CDR3 length equals 13 residues. Study conclusions and caveats: TRB overlap between skin or GI tissue T cells and blood was limited. After PTCy, TRB diversity resembled that of CNI/methotrexate controls. Donor-recipient repertoire similarity was low at 1-2 months, rising over year one.

This clonotype was sampled from a female patient between 40 and 55 years old who received an allogeneic stem cell transplant from a related donor, was CMV-positive, and had no GVHD. The graft donor may be the source of some T cells. The chain carries TRBV29-1 and TRBJ2-1; no definite D call. Here the sequenced sample was CD8+ T cells sorted from PBMCs, taken 1,700 to 2,000 days after a stem cell transplant with posttransplant cyclophosphamide. In nucleotides, the CDR3 is TGCAGCGTTGCCGTTAGCTCCTACAATGAGCAGTTCTTC. The encoded protein is CSVAVSSYNEQFF.